These 28 T cell receptor beta chains came from one sample sequenced in a study of shared clonotypes between healthy human individuals. The method was immunoSEQ multiplex PCR; TCRdb's version includes in-frame clones alone and lacks a portion of them. This sample carries about 2,200,000 clones, 93% of them seen once, and the ten largest clones take roughly 1.7%. It was CD45RO-negative cells, positively selected for CCR7, that made up naive CD8 cells, with terminally differentiated effector memory CD45RA+ cells excluded. Sequences were obtained from naive CD8+ T cells from PBMCs. These receptors were collected from a man between 18 and 29 years old in good health. Some clones in this sample may be carry-over from other donors' samples.

The chain combines TRBV28 with TRBJ2-1; the match to TRBD2 covers 7 bases. Germline CDR1 MDHEN, CDR2 SYDVKM. The CDR3 consists of 15 residues. V shed 7 bases, J shed 0 bases, and the junction held 6 bases outside the gene matches. The CDR3 bases are TGTGCCAGCAACTCGCGCGGGAGCTCCTACAATGAGCAGTTCTTC. Translated, it gives CASNSRGSSYNEQFF.

This clone has only one observation. This chain links TRBV27 with TRBJ2-3; D gene uncertain. Trimming stripped 1 base from V and 4 bases from J, with 6 bases between. CDR1 is MNHEY and CDR2 is SMNVEV in the germline V gene (reference sequence). CDR3 length: 13 amino acids. CDR3 sequence: CASSLYTSDTQYF. CDR3 sequence (DNA): TGTGCCAGCAGTTTATATACATCAGATACGCAGTATTTT.

This clone was counted between two and nine times. The chain combines TRBV29-1 with TRBJ1-1; D call uncertain. Germline V CDR1 and CDR2: SQVTM, ANQGSEA. The CDR3 has 12 residues. V lost 7 bases and J lost 3, with 12 bases in between. CDR3 DNA sequence: TGCAGCGGAGAAGGACGGTACACTGAAGCTTTCTTT. This encodes CSGEGRYTEAFF.

The chain joins TRBV6-5 to TRBJ2-1; D perhaps matches TRBD1 (6 bases). The CDR3 contains 13 residues. Germline V gene lookup returns CDR1 MNHEY and CDR2 SVGAGI. The V and J ends lost 11 bases and 0 bases respectively, with 11 bases between them. CDR3 nucleotide sequence: TGTGCCGCTACAGGGAGCTCCTACAATGAGCAGTTCTTC. The encoded protein is CAATGSSYNEQFF.

V usage is TRBV5-1 and J usage is TRBJ2-1, with a weak D call TRBD1 (6 bases). The CDR3 consists of 16 residues. Germline V gene sequence: CDR1 SGHRS, CDR2 YFSETQ. Trimming shortened V by 3 bases and J by 4 bases, and 17 bases separated the two germline ends. The CDR3, as DNA: TGCGCCAGCAGCTCTCTCTACCGGGACACATACAATGAGCAGTTCTTC. It specifies CASSSLYRDTYNEQFF.

V is TRBV28 and J is TRBJ1-1; the match to TRBD1 covers 9 bases. The CDR3 contains 13 residues. Trimming removed 6 bases from V and 8 bases from J; junction bases left unmatched: 7. Per the germline V gene, CDR1 is MDHEN and CDR2 is SYDVKM. The CDR3 loop reads CASSSGQGREAFF. CDR3 coding DNA: TGTGCCAGCAGCTCTGGACAGGGGAGAGAAGCTTTCTTT.

V and J are TRBV7-9 and TRBJ2-2, with unresolved D. This CDR3 is 15 amino acids long. Looked up from germline, CDR1 is SEHNR and CDR2 is FQNEAQ (reference sequence). Trimming cost V 6 bases and J 6 bases, with 17 bases left between them. This CDR3 is CASSGQDGRPGELFF. The DNA for the CDR3 is TGTGCCAGCAGTGGTCAGGACGGTCGACCCGGGGAGCTGTTTTTT.

The chain uses TRBV11-2 and TRBJ2-1; 8 bases are shared with TRBD2. J gave up 3 bases and V 3 bases, and 7 bases lay outside the gene matches. There are 16 residues in the CDR3. Per germline, CDR1 SGHAT and CDR2 FQNNGV. CDR3 sequence (DNA): TGTGCCAGCAGCTTCCCAGCGGGAGAGTTCTACAATGAGCAGTTCTTC. Protein product: CASSFPAGEFYNEQFF. Complete variable domain (other parts from reference TRBV11-2 and TRBJ2-1): EAGVAQSPRYKIIEKRQSVAFWCNPISGHATLYWYQQILGQGPKLLIQFQNNGVVDDSQLPKDRFSAERLKGVDSTLKIQPAKLEDSAVYLCASSFPAGEFYNEQFFGPGTRLTVL.

The V and J genes are TRBV6-5 and TRBJ1-2, with 7 nucleotides matching TRBD1. CDR3 length equals 14 residues. V gave up 6 bases and J gave up 3 bases; unmatched junction bases: 7. Per the germline V gene, CDR1 is MNHEY and CDR2 is SVGAGI. As DNA, the CDR3 is TGTGCCAGCAGCAGAGGGGGCGAGGACTATGGCTACACCTTC. Its protein product is CASSRGGEDYGYTF.

The V call is TRBV6-5, the J call TRBJ1-1, with D unclear. The CDR3 spans 13 residues. Germline CDR1 reads MNHEY; CDR2 reads SVGAGI. The V end was cut by 4 bases, the J end by 5 bases, with 11 bases between. Here the CDR3 reads CASSSWGETEAFF. The CDR3 nucleotides are TGTGCCAGCAGTTCATGGGGAGAGACTGAAGCTTTCTTT.

The gene calls are TRBV11-2 and TRBJ1-1; TRBD1 agrees at 7 bases. The V and J ends lost 3 bases and 7 bases, in that order; junction bases with no gene match: 5. CDR3 length: 13 residues. CDR1 SGHAT and CDR2 FQNNGV come from the germline V gene. The CDR3 loop reads CASSFGDRYEAFF. The CDR3 nucleotides read TGTGCCAGCAGCTTCGGGGACAGATATGAAGCTTTCTTT.

This sequence joins TRBV6-1 and TRBJ1-5; D gene unclear. Between the trimmed V and J ends, which lost 6 bases and 0 bases, there was a span of 12 bases. CDR3 length equals 15 residues. The germline gives CDR1 MNHNS, CDR2 SASEGT. The CDR3 loop reads CASRTRESSNQPQHF. The DNA of the CDR3 is TGTGCCAGCAGGACACGGGAGAGTAGCAATCAGCCCCAGCATTTT.

The gene calls are TRBV27 and TRBJ2-3, with TRBD2 identical over 7 bases. Germline-derived CDR1 and CDR2 are MNHEY and SMNVEV (reference sequence). CDR3 length: 20 amino acids. V lost 7 bases and J lost 2; bases outside the gene matches: 24. CDR3 in DNA: TGTGCCAGCATAGGTGTAGAGCGGGACTCGACCGGATCCCTCACAGATACGCAGTATTTT. Its translation: CASIGVERDSTGSLTDTQYF.

Comments on this clone: Other DNA sequences of this sample code for an identical CDR3. The DNA for the CDR3 is TGTGCCAGCAGCTTGGGCAGGAGCACAGATACGCAGTATTTT. This encodes CASSLGRSTDTQYF. This chain joins TRBV5-4 and TRBJ2-3; D gene unclear. CDR3 length equals 14 residues. Trimming removed 0 bases from V and 0 bases from J, with 5 bases in between. Looked up from germline, CDR1 is SGHNT and CDR2 is YYREEE (reference sequence).

The rearrangement joins TRBV7-3 to TRBJ2-1, with D tentatively TRBD2 (5 bases). Germline values: CDR1 SGHTA, CDR2 FQGTGA. The CDR3 extends over 15 amino acids. Trimming shortened V by 2 bases and J by 8 bases, and 16 bases separated the two germline ends. The CDR3 DNA follows: TGTGCCAGCAGCTTATCGGGGTCCCTCCTCGATGAGCAGTTCTTC. Translated, it gives CASSLSGSLLDEQFF.

Concerning this clone itself: The same CDR3 arises from other DNA sequences in this sample as well. The J gene is TRBJ2-7, the V gene TRBV7-9, with 9 bases identical to TRBD1. CDR3 length: 14 residues. CDR1 SEHNR and CDR2 FQNEAQ come from the germline V gene (reference sequence). Trimming took 5 bases from V and 4 from J; bases not matched to a gene: 6. The CDR3 DNA is TGTGCCAGCAGCCCCAGGGACAGGGCATACGAGCAGTACTTC. Translating it yields CASSPRDRAYEQYF. The full variable domain, with the rest looked up from reference TRBV7-9 and TRBJ2-7, is DTGVSQNPRHKITKRGQNVTFRCDPISEHNRLYWYRQTLGQGPEFLTYFQNEAQLEKSRLLSDRFSAERPKGSFSTLEIQRTEQGDSAMYLCASSPRDRAYEQYFGPGTRLTVT.

This chain joins TRBV7-9 and TRBJ2-2, with D maybe TRBD2 (6 bases). Trimming left V 5 bases short and J 0 bases short, with 13 bases between. From germline, CDR1 is SEHNR and CDR2 FQNEAQ (reference sequence). The CDR3 loop spans 16 amino acids. In DNA form, the CDR3 reads TGTGCCAGCAGCCCGTTGAGCGGGTCGAACACCGGGGAGCTGTTTTTT. Amino acids: CASSPLSGSNTGELFF.

The rearrangement joins TRBV4-1 to TRBJ2-3; D is ambiguous. This CDR3 comprises 15 residues. With 1 base removed from V and 4 bases from J, the gap between germline ends came to 12 bases. Germline CDR1 reads MGHRA; CDR2 reads YSYEKL. The CDR3 DNA sequence: TGCGCCAGCAGCCAAGGAGGCAAATCAGCAGATACGCAGTATTTT. Its translation is CASSQGGKSADTQYF.

V and J are TRBV9 and TRBJ2-1; D might be TRBD1 or TRBD2, each matching 5 bases. The V end was cut by 5 bases, the J end by 2 bases, with 17 bases between. Germline CDR1 and CDR2: SGDLS and YYNGEE. The CDR3 consists of 16 residues. The CDR3 nucleotides are TGTGCCAGCAGAGAGGGGATGGGGATAGCCTACAATGAGCAGTTCTTC. Translated: CASREGMGIAYNEQFF.

J is TRBJ1-1 and V is TRBV7-3, with D perhaps matching TRBD1 (6 bases). The V end lost 5 bases, the J end lost 3 bases, and 10 bases lay between the germline ends. The V gene's germline CDR1 is SGHTA and CDR2 FQGTGA. The CDR3 sequence is 13 residues long. The CDR3 loop is CASSLDRYTEAFF. In DNA form, the CDR3 reads TGTGCCAGCAGCCTCGACAGGTACACTGAAGCTTTCTTT.

The chain has TRBV4-1 and TRBJ2-7; D gene uncertain. The CDR3 covers 16 residues. The germline gives CDR1 MGHRA, CDR2 YSYEKL. Trimming left V 0 bases short and J 2 bases short, with 14 bases between. CDR3 bases: TGCGCCAGCAGCCAAGATCAGCTAATAAAAACCTACGAGCAGTACTTC. It encodes CASSQDQLIKTYEQYF.

The chain carries TRBV27 and TRBJ2-7, with 10 bases matching TRBD1. The CDR3 runs 16 residues. Trimming removed 6 bases from V and 2 bases from J; junction bases left unmatched: 10. Germline V gives CDR1 MNHEY, CDR2 SMNVEV (reference sequence). The CDR3 loop is CASSPRQGARAYEQYF. The CDR3 bases are TGTGCCAGCAGCCCGCGACAGGGGGCAAGGGCCTACGAGCAGTACTTC.

This clone was detected once. This chain joins TRBV27 and TRBJ2-3; TRBD2 matches at 9 bases. CDR1 is MNHEY, CDR2 SMNVEV, per germline (reference sequence). The CDR3 is 15 residues long. V lost 7 bases and J lost 4; bases outside the gene matches: 9. The chain's CDR3 is CASIPFLAGSDTQYF. DNA of the CDR3: TGTGCCAGCATACCCTTTCTAGCGGGGTCAGATACGCAGTATTTT.

The gene calls are TRBV9 and TRBJ2-5, with D possibly being TRBD1 or TRBD2 (5 bases each). The V gene lost 3 bases and the J gene lost 5 bases, with 14 bases spanning the gap. From germline, CDR1 is SGDLS and CDR2 YYNGEE. This CDR3 spans 14 amino acids. DNA for the CDR3: TGTGCCAGCAGCGGCGGCAGGGAGACGGAGACCCAGTACTTC. Translated, it gives CASSGGRETETQYF.

The rearrangement links TRBV15 to TRBJ2-7, with D perhaps being TRBD1 or TRBD2 (5 bases each). The V and J ends lost 8 bases and 0 bases respectively, with 11 bases between them. Germline values: CDR1 LNHNV, CDR2 YYDKDF (reference sequence). CDR3 size: 13 residues. CDR3 in DNA: TGTGCCACCCGGGGCGGAAACTCCTACGAGCAGTACTTC. The encoded protein is CATRGGNSYEQYF. Looking up the rest from reference TRBV15 and TRBJ2-7 gives the full variable domain: DAMVIQNPRYQVTQFGKPVTLSCSQTLNHNVMYWYQQKSSQAPKLLFHYYDKDFNNEADTPDNFQSRRPNTSFCFLDIRSPGLGDTAMYLCATRGGNSYEQYFGPGTRLTVT.

The V call is TRBV2, the J call TRBJ1-3, with unresolved D. CDR1 SNHLY and CDR2 FYNNEI come from the germline V gene. The CDR3 is made up of 13 amino acids. V was pared by 5 bases and J by 3 bases, with 8 bases between. The CDR3 nucleotides read TGTGCCAGCAGTTCTAAAAGTGGAAACACCATATATTTT. Translating it yields CASSSKSGNTIYF.

The chain couples TRBV19 to TRBJ1-4, with D possibly matching TRBD1 (6 bases). V was pared by 10 bases and J by 7 bases, with 19 bases between. In germline, CDR1 is LNHDA, CDR2 SQIVND (reference sequence). The CDR3 sequence is 14 residues long. In nucleotides, the CDR3 is TGTGCCACCACTAACAGGGATGGGCGTGAAAAACTGTTTTTT. Translating gives CATTNRDGREKLFF.

The chain couples TRBV4-3 to TRBJ2-1; D is possibly TRBD1 (5 bases). This CDR3 is 15 amino acids long. Trimming removed 0 bases from V and 6 bases from J, with 12 bases in between. CDR1 is LGHNA and CDR2 is YSLEER in the germline V gene. As DNA, the CDR3 is TGCGCCAGCAGCCAAGATAGGGCAGGGTTCAATGAGCAGTTCTTC. This translates into CASSQDRAGFNEQFF.